The rows below give T cell receptor beta chains drawn from one sample of a study of naive and memory T cell subsets. Each CDR3 protein gets one entry after TCRdb re-called the UMI-ligation and nested PCR reads with MiXCR. The repertoire holds approximately 21,000 distinct CDR3 sequences, with about 6.4% as singletons. The sequencing here drew on skin, taken from a tuberculin skin test site. All receptors come from an adult in good health. The CDR3 runs from the conserved cysteine through the conserved F or W. Each record gives: V gene, J gene, D gene, clone size, CDR3 protein, CDR3 DNA. D genes are given only for firm matches. Only part of the rows carry a size: once, few, many, or a class if the clone is expanded.

v_call: TRBV14
j_call: TRBJ2-1
d_call: TRBD2
clone_size: many
cdr3_aa: CASSPGGAGDYEQFF
cdr3_nt: TGTGCCAGCAGCCCCGGTGGGGCGGGAGACTATGAGCAGTTCTTC

v_call: TRBV2
j_call: TRBJ1-5
d_call: NA
clone_size: medium-sized
cdr3_aa: CASTWAGSSNQPQHF
cdr3_nt: TGTGCCAGCACTTGGGCAGGGAGTAGCAATCAGCCCCAGCATTTT

v_call: TRBV5-1
j_call: TRBJ2-5
d_call: TRBD1
clone_size: few
cdr3_aa: CASSLPDRASLEETQYF
cdr3_nt: TGCGCCAGCAGCCTACCAGACAGGGCTTCCCTTGAGGAGACCCAGTACTTC

v_call: TRBV11-2
j_call: TRBJ2-7
d_call: NA
clone_size: few
cdr3_aa: CASSLEGDAVNEQYF
cdr3_nt: TGTGCCAGCAGCTTAGAGGGCGACGCGGTAAACGAGCAGTACTTC

v_call: TRBV6-2/TRBV6-3
j_call: TRBJ2-6
d_call: NA
clone_size: many
cdr3_aa: CASSYHSGANVLTF
cdr3_nt: TGTGCCAGCAGTTATCACTCTGGGGCCAACGTCCTGACTTTC

v_call: TRBV25-1
j_call: TRBJ1-1
d_call: NA
clone_size: many
cdr3_aa: CASSDGFSMNTEAFF
cdr3_nt: TGTGCCAGCAGTGACGGGTTCTCGATGAACACTGAAGCTTTCTTT

v_call: TRBV5-1
j_call: TRBJ2-3
d_call: TRBD2
clone_size: many
cdr3_aa: CASSSTSGLDGTDTQYF
cdr3_nt: TGCGCCAGCAGCTCTACCTCGGGACTAGATGGGACAGATACGCAGTATTTT

v_call: TRBV11-3
j_call: TRBJ1-4
d_call: NA
clone_size: NA
cdr3_aa: CASTYGGSRLLEKLFF
cdr3_nt: TGTGCCAGCACCTACGGGGGGTCGAGACTACTTGAAAAACTGTTTTTT

v_call: TRBV7-9
j_call: TRBJ1-2
d_call: NA
clone_size: few
cdr3_aa: CASSSGTYYGYTF
cdr3_nt: TGTGCCAGCAGCTCCGGGACATACTATGGCTACACCTTC

v_call: TRBV30
j_call: TRBJ2-7
d_call: TRBD2
clone_size: NA
cdr3_aa: CAWSGLAFRSSYEQYF
cdr3_nt: TGTGCCTGGAGTGGACTAGCGTTTAGGAGCTCCTACGAGCAGTACTTC

v_call: TRBV4-1
j_call: TRBJ1-5
d_call: NA
clone_size: NA
cdr3_aa: CASSQDLGKYQPQHF
cdr3_nt: TGCGCCAGCAGCCAAGATTTAGGGAAGTATCAGCCCCAGCATTTT

v_call: TRBV5-1
j_call: TRBJ1-1
d_call: NA
clone_size: few
cdr3_aa: CASSGRVENTEAFF
cdr3_nt: TGCGCCAGCAGCGGGAGGGTCGAGAACACTGAAGCTTTCTTT

v_call: TRBV6-2/TRBV6-3
j_call: TRBJ2-1
d_call: NA
clone_size: many
cdr3_aa: CASTLRVAGQVFSYNEQFF
cdr3_nt: TGTGCCAGCACGCTTCGGGTAGCGGGACAGGTTTTCTCCTACAATGAGCAGTTCTTC

v_call: TRBV7-9
j_call: TRBJ2-1
d_call: NA
clone_size: many
cdr3_aa: CASRVRSGSASYNEQFF
cdr3_nt: TGTGCCAGCAGGGTCCGGAGCGGCTCTGCCTCCTACAATGAGCAGTTCTTC

v_call: TRBV30
j_call: TRBJ2-1
d_call: NA
clone_size: NA
cdr3_aa: CAWSVRWQGYNEQFF
cdr3_nt: TGTGCCTGGAGTGTAAGGTGGCAGGGCTACAATGAGCAGTTCTTC

v_call: TRBV27
j_call: TRBJ1-4
d_call: NA
clone_size: many
cdr3_aa: CASSFGEKLFF
cdr3_nt: TGTGCCAGCAGTTTCGGTGAAAAACTGTTTTTT

v_call: TRBV12-5
j_call: TRBJ2-7
d_call: NA
clone_size: many
cdr3_aa: CASAMWYEQYF
cdr3_nt: TGTGCTAGTGCTATGTGGTACGAGCAGTACTTC

v_call: TRBV7-2
j_call: TRBJ1-4
d_call: NA
clone_size: NA
cdr3_aa: CASSPYGTTNEKLFF
cdr3_nt: TGTGCCAGCAGCCCCTACGGGACAACTAATGAAAAACTGTTTTTT

v_call: TRBV24-1
j_call: TRBJ2-2
d_call: NA
clone_size: few
cdr3_aa: CATSPNSGSPNTGELFF
cdr3_nt: TGTGCCACCAGTCCGAACTCAGGGTCGCCGAACACCGGGGAGCTGTTTTTT

v_call: TRBV7-9
j_call: TRBJ2-2
d_call: NA
clone_size: many
cdr3_aa: CASSPARELFF
cdr3_nt: TGTGCCAGCAGCCCCGCCCGGGAGCTGTTTTTT

v_call: TRBV6-4
j_call: TRBJ2-1
d_call: TRBD1
clone_size: few
cdr3_aa: CASSDRGHNEQFF
cdr3_nt: TGTGCCAGCAGTGACAGGGGGCACAATGAGCAGTTCTTC

v_call: TRBV12-3/TRBV12-4
j_call: TRBJ1-2
d_call: TRBD1
clone_size: many
cdr3_aa: CASSFMRQGNYGYTF
cdr3_nt: TGTGCCAGCAGTTTTATGCGACAGGGGAACTATGGCTACACCTTC

v_call: TRBV11-2
j_call: TRBJ1-2
d_call: NA
clone_size: many
cdr3_aa: CASSPGGYGYTF
cdr3_nt: TGTGCCAGCAGCCCGGGTGGTTATGGCTACACCTTC

v_call: TRBV20-1
j_call: TRBJ2-7
d_call: NA
clone_size: medium-sized
cdr3_aa: CSARTVESSYEQYF
cdr3_nt: TGCAGTGCTCGGACTGTCGAAAGCTCCTACGAGCAGTACTTC

v_call: TRBV20-1
j_call: TRBJ2-3
d_call: NA
clone_size: many
cdr3_aa: CSARDHTRGTGADTQYF
cdr3_nt: TGCAGTGCTAGAGATCATACTAGAGGGACTGGAGCAGATACGCAGTATTTT

v_call: TRBV4-1
j_call: TRBJ2-7
d_call: TRBD2
clone_size: many
cdr3_aa: CASSQLLAGGYEQYF
cdr3_nt: TGCGCCAGCAGCCAACTACTAGCGGGAGGGTACGAGCAGTACTTC

v_call: TRBV20-1
j_call: TRBJ2-7
d_call: TRBD2
clone_size: many
cdr3_aa: CSASGTSERSYEQYF
cdr3_nt: TGCAGTGCTAGCGGGACTAGCGAACGGTCCTACGAGCAGTACTTC

v_call: TRBV6-6
j_call: TRBJ2-5
d_call: TRBD1
clone_size: many
cdr3_aa: CAIKRDRGMSETQYF
cdr3_nt: TGTGCCATAAAAAGGGACAGGGGAATGTCAGAGACCCAGTACTTC

v_call: TRBV7-6
j_call: TRBJ2-2
d_call: NA
clone_size: NA
cdr3_aa: CASSWLGDTGELFF
cdr3_nt: TGTGCCAGCAGCTGGCTGGGGGACACCGGGGAGCTGTTTTTT

v_call: TRBV4-2
j_call: TRBJ2-1
d_call: TRBD2
clone_size: many
cdr3_aa: CASSQDMRGTSRDNEQFF
cdr3_nt: TGTGCCAGCAGCCAAGATATGCGGGGGACGTCCCGTGACAATGAGCAGTTCTTC